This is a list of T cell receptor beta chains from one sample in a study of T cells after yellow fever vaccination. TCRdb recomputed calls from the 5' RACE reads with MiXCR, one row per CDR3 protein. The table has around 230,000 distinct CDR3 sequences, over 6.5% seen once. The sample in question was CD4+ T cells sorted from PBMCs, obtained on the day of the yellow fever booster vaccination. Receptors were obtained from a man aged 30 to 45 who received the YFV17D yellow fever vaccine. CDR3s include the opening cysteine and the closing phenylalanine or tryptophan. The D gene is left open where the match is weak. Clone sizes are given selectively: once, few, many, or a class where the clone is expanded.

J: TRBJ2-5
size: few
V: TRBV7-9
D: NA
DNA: TGTGCCAGCAGTTTGTTGGACAGAACCGGGGAAGAGACCCAGTACTTC
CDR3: CASSLLDRTGEETQYF

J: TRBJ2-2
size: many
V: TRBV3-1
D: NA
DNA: TGTGCCAGCAGCCAAGTTCTCCCCGGGGAGCTGTTTTTT
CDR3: CASSQVLPGELFF

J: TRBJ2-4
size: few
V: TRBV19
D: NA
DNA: TGTGCCAGTAGGCAAAAAAACATTCAGTACTTC
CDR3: CASRQKNIQYF

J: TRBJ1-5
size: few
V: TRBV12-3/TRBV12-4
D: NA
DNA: TGTGCCAGCAGTTTAATGTCTCTCAATCAGCCCCAGCATTTT
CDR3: CASSLMSLNQPQHF

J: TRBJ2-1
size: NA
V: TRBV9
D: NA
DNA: TGTGCCAGCAGCTCCGGGGTAGCGTCCTACAATGAGCAGTTCTTC
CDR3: CASSSGVASYNEQFF

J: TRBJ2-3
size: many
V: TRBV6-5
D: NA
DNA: TGTGCCAGCAGTTACTCTCGACAGCGCACAGATACGCAGTATTTT
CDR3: CASSYSRQRTDTQYF

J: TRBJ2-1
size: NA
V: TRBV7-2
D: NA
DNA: TGTGCCAGCAGCTTCGCACTTCTCTACAATGAGCAGTTCTTC
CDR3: CASSFALLYNEQFF

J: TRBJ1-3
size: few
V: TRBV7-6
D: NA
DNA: TGTGCCAGCACCCCGGATACGGGACGTGGTGGAAACACCATATATTTT
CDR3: CASTPDTGRGGNTIYF

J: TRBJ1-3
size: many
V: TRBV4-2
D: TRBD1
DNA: TGTGCCAGCAGCCCCCTCCTGATCAGGGGGCTTACGGAGTTGTACTCTGGAAACACCATATATTTT
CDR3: CASSPLLIRGLTELYSGNTIYF

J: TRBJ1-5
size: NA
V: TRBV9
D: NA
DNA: TGTGCCAGCAGCCCAGATTCCGGTTTCAATCAGCCCCAGCATTTT
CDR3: CASSPDSGFNQPQHF

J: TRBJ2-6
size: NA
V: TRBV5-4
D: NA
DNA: TGTGCCAGCAGCTTCAGGCTAGCGAGCTCTGGGGCCAACGTCCTGACTTTC
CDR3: CASSFRLASSGANVLTF

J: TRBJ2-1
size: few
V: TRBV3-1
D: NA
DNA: TGTGCCAGCAGGAAGCAGGGGACTGAGCAGTTCTTC
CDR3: CASRKQGTEQFF

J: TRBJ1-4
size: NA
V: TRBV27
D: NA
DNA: TGTGCCAGCAGTTCTACAACTAATGAAAAACTGTTTTTT
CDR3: CASSSTTNEKLFF

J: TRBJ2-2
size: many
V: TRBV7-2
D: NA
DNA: TGTGCCAGCAGCTTAGTGGAGGGGGGCACCGGGGAGCTGTTTTTT
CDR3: CASSLVEGGTGELFF

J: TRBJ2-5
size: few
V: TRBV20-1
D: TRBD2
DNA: TGCAGTGCTAGACGGGGGGGGGAGACCCAGTACTTC
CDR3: CSARRGGETQYF

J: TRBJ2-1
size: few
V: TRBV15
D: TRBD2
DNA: TGTGCCACCGCTAGCGGGAGAGAAGATGAGCAGTTCTTC
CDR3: CATASGREDEQFF

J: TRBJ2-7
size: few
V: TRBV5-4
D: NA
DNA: TGTGCCAGCAGCTACCACCTCAACGAGCAGTACTTC
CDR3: CASSYHLNEQYF

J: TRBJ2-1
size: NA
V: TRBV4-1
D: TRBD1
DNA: TGCGCCAGCAGCCACCCCGGGACAGGGAGGGAAGAGCAGTTCTTC
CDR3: CASSHPGTGREEQFF

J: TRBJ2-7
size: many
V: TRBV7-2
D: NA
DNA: TGTGCCAGCAGCTATAGATACGAGCAGTACTTC
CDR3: CASSYRYEQYF

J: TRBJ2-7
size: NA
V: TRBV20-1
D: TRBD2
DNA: TGCAGTGCTAGGTCCCTACTAGCGGCAGTGGACGAGCAGTACTTC
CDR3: CSARSLLAAVDEQYF

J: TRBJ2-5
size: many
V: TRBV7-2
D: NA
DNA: TGTGCCAGCAGCTTCAATGGACAGAGCCAAGAGACCCAGTACTTC
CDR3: CASSFNGQSQETQYF

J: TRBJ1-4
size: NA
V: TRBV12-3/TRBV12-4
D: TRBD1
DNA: TGTGCCAGCAGTCCCGGACAGGGTCTGGCTTCGGGGGCAAAACTGTTTTTT
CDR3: CASSPGQGLASGAKLFF

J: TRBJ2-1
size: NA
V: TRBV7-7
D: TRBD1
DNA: TGTGCTAGCAGCTTGGGACAGGGGGAGATGAATGAGCAGTTCTTC
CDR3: CASSLGQGEMNEQFF

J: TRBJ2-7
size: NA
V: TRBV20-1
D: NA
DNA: TGCAGTGCTAGAGTAACGGGAACCGCCTACGAGCAGTACTTC
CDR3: CSARVTGTAYEQYF

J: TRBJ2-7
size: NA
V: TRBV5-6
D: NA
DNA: TGTGCCAGCAGCCAAACTACTATTTACGAGCAGTACTTC
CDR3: CASSQTTIYEQYF

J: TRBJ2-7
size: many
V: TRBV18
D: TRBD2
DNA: TGTGCCAGCTCACCCCCGACTAGCGGGACTGAGCAGTACTTC
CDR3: CASSPPTSGTEQYF

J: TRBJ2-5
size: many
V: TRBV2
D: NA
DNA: TGTGCCAGCAGCCCGGAGCTGTTTCAAGAGACCCAGTACTTC
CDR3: CASSPELFQETQYF

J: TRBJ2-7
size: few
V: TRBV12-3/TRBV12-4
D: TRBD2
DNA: TGTGCCAGCGGACCGGGAGGGGGACCCGTTGGGTTC
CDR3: CASGPGGGPVGF

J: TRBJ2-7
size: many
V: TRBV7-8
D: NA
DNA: TGTGCCAGCAGCTCGAGTGACAGAAGCTCCTACGAGCAGTACTTC
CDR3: CASSSSDRSSYEQYF

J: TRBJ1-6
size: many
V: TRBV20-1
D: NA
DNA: TGCAGTGCTAGAGTGCCTCAGGGGAATTCACCCCTCCACTTT
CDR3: CSARVPQGNSPLHF

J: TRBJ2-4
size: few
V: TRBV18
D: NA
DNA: TGTGCCAGCTCACTTGGGGACAAAAACATTCAGTACTTC
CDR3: CASSLGDKNIQYF

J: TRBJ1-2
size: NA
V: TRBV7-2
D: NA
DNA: TGTGCCAGCAGCTTACCCGGGCTTGTCTATGGCTACACCTTC
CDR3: CASSLPGLVYGYTF

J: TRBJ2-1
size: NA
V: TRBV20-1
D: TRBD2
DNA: TGCAGTGCAGACAAGCGGGAGAGTGGGTTTGAGCAGTTCTTC
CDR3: CSADKRESGFEQFF

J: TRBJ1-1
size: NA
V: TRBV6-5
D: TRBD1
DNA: TGTGCCAGCAGTTACTCGGACAGGGGAGGAGGAGCTTTCTTT
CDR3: CASSYSDRGGGAFF

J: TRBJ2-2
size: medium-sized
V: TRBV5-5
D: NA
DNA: TGTGCCAGCAGCTTTGGAGGGGGCAACACCGGGGAGCTGTTTTTT
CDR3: CASSFGGGNTGELFF

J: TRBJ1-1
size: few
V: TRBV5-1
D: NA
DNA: TGCGCCAGCAGCTTGTACAATATGAACACTGAAGCTTTCTTT
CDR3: CASSLYNMNTEAFF

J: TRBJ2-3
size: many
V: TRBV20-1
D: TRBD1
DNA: TGCAGTGCTAGTGTGGGACAGGGCCGTCCAGATACGCAGTATTTT
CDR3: CSASVGQGRPDTQYF

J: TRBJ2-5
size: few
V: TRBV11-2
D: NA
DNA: TGTGCCAGCAGCTTAGGTCCCCGCGGGCCTTTCCAAGAGACCCAGTACTTC
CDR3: CASSLGPRGPFQETQYF

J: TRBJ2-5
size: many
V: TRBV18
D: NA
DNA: TGTGCCAGCTCCCAACTAGGAGCACAAGAGACCCAGTACTTC
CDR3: CASSQLGAQETQYF

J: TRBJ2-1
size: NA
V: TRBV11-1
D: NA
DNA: TGTGCCAGCAGCGAAGGTGGGGGCTATGAGCAGTTCTTC
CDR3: CASSEGGGYEQFF

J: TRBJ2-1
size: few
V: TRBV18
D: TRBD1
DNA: TGTGCCAGCTCACCTGGACAGGACAATGAGCAGTTCTTC
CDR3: CASSPGQDNEQFF

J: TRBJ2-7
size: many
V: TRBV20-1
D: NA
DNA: TGCAGTGCTAGAGATAGAGGAGGCCTAGCCCACTACGAGCAGTACTTC
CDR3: CSARDRGGLAHYEQYF

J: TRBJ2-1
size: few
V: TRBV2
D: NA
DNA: TGTGCCAGCAGGGGCCGGTCTCTGGTGGAGGAGCAGTTCTTC
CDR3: CASRGRSLVEEQFF

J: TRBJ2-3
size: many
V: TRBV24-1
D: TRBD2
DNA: TGTGCCACCAGTGATGCCACCGGACTAGCGGGAGTAGATACGCAGTATTTT
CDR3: CATSDATGLAGVDTQYF

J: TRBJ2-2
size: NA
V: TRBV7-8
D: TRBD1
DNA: TGTGCCAGCATCTTAACCGGACAGGGGGCAATCGGGGAGCTGTTTTTT
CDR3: CASILTGQGAIGELFF

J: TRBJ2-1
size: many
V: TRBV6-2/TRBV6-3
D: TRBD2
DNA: TGTGCCAGCACCGTAGCGGGAGATTATGTTGAGCAGTTCTTC
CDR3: CASTVAGDYVEQFF

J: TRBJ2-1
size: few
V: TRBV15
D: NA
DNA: TGTGCCACCAGTTTGAGTAGTGCGGGGAATGAGCAGTTCTTC
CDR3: CATSLSSAGNEQFF

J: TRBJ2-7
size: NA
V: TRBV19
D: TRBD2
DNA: TGTGCCAGTAGTAGGCGAGGGACTAGCGGGACCTACGAGCAGTACTTC
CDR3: CASSRRGTSGTYEQYF

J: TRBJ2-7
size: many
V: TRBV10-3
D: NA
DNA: TGTGCCATCTCAGGTTCCCCGGGAGATATTCACTCCTACGAGCAGTACTTC
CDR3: CAISGSPGDIHSYEQYF

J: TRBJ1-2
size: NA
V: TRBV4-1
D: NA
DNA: TGCGCCAGCAGCCAAGAGGGGGCGACACGTGGCTACACCTTC
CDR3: CASSQEGATRGYTF

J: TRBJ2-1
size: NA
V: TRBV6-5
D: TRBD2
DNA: TGTGCCAGCAGTTACGGGAGACTAGCGACCAATGAGCAGTTCTTC
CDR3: CASSYGRLATNEQFF

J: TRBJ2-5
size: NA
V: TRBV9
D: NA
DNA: TGTGCCAGCAGCGCAATGGGGGGAGCAGAGACCCAGTACTTC
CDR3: CASSAMGGAETQYF

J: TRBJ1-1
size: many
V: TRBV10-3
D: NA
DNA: TGTGCCATCAGTGAGCCCGCGGGGGGACGGGTCACTGAAGCTTTCTTT
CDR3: CAISEPAGGRVTEAFF

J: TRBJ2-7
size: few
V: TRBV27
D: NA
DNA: TGTGCCAGCAGTTCTAACAGGGTCCGGGCAACCTACGAGCAGTACTTC
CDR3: CASSSNRVRATYEQYF

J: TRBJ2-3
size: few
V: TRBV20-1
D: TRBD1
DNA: TGCAGTGCTGCCCAGACAGGGGTCACAGATACGCAGTATTTT
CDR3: CSAAQTGVTDTQYF

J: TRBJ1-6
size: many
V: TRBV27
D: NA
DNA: TGTGCCAGCAGTATGGGGGGATATAATTCACCCCTCCACTTT
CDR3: CASSMGGYNSPLHF

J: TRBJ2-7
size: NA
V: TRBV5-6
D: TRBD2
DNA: TGTGCCAGCAGCTTGATGAGCGGGAGGTCGGTCGAGCAGTACTTC
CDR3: CASSLMSGRSVEQYF